Below, one TCR beta chain is given with its context. This sample is part of a study of blood T cell repertoires in COVID-19. About the study: Italy, Spain and the United States were the sources of the convalescent and acute COVID-19 samples. Sample material is recorded as cDNA or gDNA derived from T cells, B-cell-depleted T cells, or PBMCs.

The authors' processing: For nucleated cells, counts were estimated from reference gene primer amplification. The repertoire was sequenced with immunoSEQ multiplex PCR; TCRdb's copy has only in-frame clones and lacks some. V and J calls and clone size are given by that table; D and trimming were obtained from the DNA. Here the sample spans fewer than 300,000 clones, nearly 90% being singletons. The germline V gene has CDR1 MGHRA and CDR2 YSYEKL. Trimming removed 2 bases from V and 0 bases from J, with 11 bases in between. The CDR3 has 16 amino acids. Material for sequencing was peripheral blood. The clonotype was recovered from a man younger than 35 with active or convalescent COVID-19. The rearrangement joins TRBV4-1 to TRBJ2-4, with D tentatively TRBD2 (6 bases). The CDR3 nucleotides read TGCGCCAGCAGCCAATTGGGGACTCGAGCCAAAAACATTCAGTACTTC. Its protein product is CASSQLGTRAKNIQYF.